What follows are 24 T cell receptor beta chains derived from one specimen sequenced in a study of CD8+ T cells in alopecia areata (dated by TCRdb to the late 2010s). This specimen's time point label, per the study, means: around 22 weeks on oral tofacitinib. The meaning of the sample's treatment or condition label: oral pan-JAK inhibitor, 5-10 mg twice daily. Libraries were constructed by the immunoSEQ multiplex PCR assay. For TCR sequencing, RNA was extracted from every sample and reverse transcribed into cDNA to serve as template. Here the immuneACCESS table is served through TCRdb, limited to in-frame sequences with V and J called. Missing clones are a known gap in these copies; in checked studies unresolved V genes cover under half, and the rest lacks a known reason. The sample yields roughly 110,000 clones; roughly 89% were counted once. The ten largest account for around 25% of the sample.

Material: CD8+ T cells sorted from blood, obtained at week 24, from a patient treated with tofacitinib. The receptors stem from a human donor with alopecia areata.

This sequence joins TRBV29-1 and TRBJ2-7; 7 bases align to TRBD1. The germline V gene encodes CDR1 SQVTM and CDR2 ANQGSEA. CDR3 size: 14 residues. Germline trimming cut 6 bases from V and 1 base from J; bases unmatched to any gene: 9. The CDR3: CSVNLGTDSYEQYF. The CDR3 region has the DNA TGCAGCGTGAACTTAGGGACAGATTCCTACGAGCAGTACTTC.

As regards this clone: In the same sample, other DNA sequences code for this CDR3. The J gene is TRBJ2-7, the V gene TRBV30; 9 positions match TRBD2. CDR3 length: 14 amino acids. From germline, CDR1 is GTSNPN and CDR2 SVGIG (reference sequence). The J segment lost 2 bases and the V segment lost 0 bases, leaving 2 bases of the junction unmatched. CDR3 nucleotides: TGTGCCTGGAGTGTATTAGCGGGGGCCTACGAGCAGTACTTC. As protein: CAWSVLAGAYEQYF.

The sample holds one count of this clone. This chain links TRBV27 with TRBJ2-7, with TRBD2 as a possible D gene (5 bases). V lost 5 bases and J 4 bases, leaving 12 bases between the germline ends. CDR3 length: 13 residues. Germline V lookup: CDR1 MNHEY, CDR2 SMNVEV (reference sequence). The CDR3 DNA follows: TGTGCCAGCAGTCCGGGGTTCGGGTACGAGCAGTACTTC. This encodes CASSPGFGYEQYF.

This clone was recorded a few times. The chain couples TRBV29-1 to TRBJ2-7, with TRBD1 matching 7 bases. The V gene's germline CDR1 is SQVTM and CDR2 ANQGSEA. This CDR3 region has 14 residues. The junction had 6 bases not matched to a gene; V was cut back by 1 base and J by 3 bases. CDR3 DNA: TGCAGCGTTGAAGTAACAGGGGAGATCTACGAGCAGTACTTC. The encoded protein is CSVEVTGEIYEQYF.

This clone was counted a few times. The rearrangement joins TRBV4-1 to TRBJ2-1, with 8 bases aligning to TRBD2. CDR1 is MGHRA, CDR2 YSYEKL, per germline. The CDR3 extends over 17 amino acids. J was trimmed by 6 bases and V by 3 bases; bases with no gene match: 13. The DNA of the CDR3 is TGCGCCAGCAGCCATCCTACCCGGCGGGGGGTTAGCAATGAGCAGTTCTTC. Encoded protein: CASSHPTRRGVSNEQFF.

In nucleotides, the CDR3 is TGCAGCGTTGTCAGCCAGCGGGGGCCAACCTACCAAGAGACCCAGTACTTC. Protein: CSVVSQRGPTYQETQYF. The chain recombines TRBV29-1 with TRBJ2-5; TRBD2 agrees at 8 bases. Trimming at V came to 4 bases and at J to 0 bases, leaving 13 bases not matched to a gene. CDR1 and CDR2 from the germline V gene are SQVTM and ANQGSEA. The CDR3 is 17 amino acids.

The chain recombines TRBV19 with TRBJ2-1; 12 nucleotides match TRBD2. V shed 2 bases and J 9 bases; nucleotides not matched to a gene: 2. The CDR3 extends over 14 amino acids. Germline V gene sequence: CDR1 LNHDA, CDR2 SQIVND (reference sequence). DNA for the CDR3: TGTGCCAGTAGTATAAAGACTAGCGGGGGTGAGCAGTTCTTC. This sequence encodes CASSIKTSGGEQFF.

This chain connects TRBV29-1 to TRBJ2-1; tentatively, D is TRBD1 (5 bases). Germline lookup yields CDR1 SQVTM and CDR2 ANQGSEA. The CDR3 has 15 residues. V was cut by 3 bases and J by 0 bases, with 12 bases left in between. The CDR3 DNA reads TGCAGCGTTGAGTCGACAGCGAGCTCCTACAATGAGCAGTTCTTC. Protein product: CSVESTASSYNEQFF.

This chain uses TRBV7-9 with TRBJ2-2; D is undetermined. Trimming removed 5 bases at V and 7 bases at J, with 14 bases between. The CDR3 runs 14 residues. Germline assignment: CDR1 SEHNR and CDR2 FQNEAQ (reference sequence). For the CDR3, the DNA is TGTGCCAGCAGCCTAACTCTTAGAGGCGGGGAGCTGTTTTTT. Its protein product is CASSLTLRGGELFF.

This clone was seen once. This sequence joins TRBV15 and TRBJ2-3; 7 positions match TRBD1. Per germline, CDR1 LNHNV and CDR2 YYDKDF (reference sequence). The CDR3 totals 14 residues. V gave up 9 bases and J gave up 0 bases; unmatched junction bases: 6. CDR3 in DNA: TGTGCCACTTCGACAGGGACGAGCACAGATACGCAGTATTTT. Translation gives CATSTGTSTDTQYF. The full variable domain, completed using reference TRBV15 and TRBJ2-3, is DAMVIQNPRYQVTQFGKPVTLSCSQTLNHNVMYWYQQKSSQAPKLLFHYYDKDFNNEADTPDNFQSRRPNTSFCFLDIRSPGLGDTAMYLCATSTGTSTDTQYFGPGTRLTVL.

The V and J genes are TRBV21-1 and TRBJ2-1; the table's D call of TRBD2 was not tested on the DNA. TRBV21-1 corresponds to a pseudogene. CDR3 length: 14 residues. CDR3 sequence: CASSKGTSRNEQFF. In DNA form, the CDR3 reads TGTGCCAGCAGCAAAGGTACTAGCAGGAATGAGCAGTTCTTC.

V is TRBV19 and J is TRBJ1-1, with a tentative D call TRBD1 (5 bases). The ends were cut back, 7 bases at V and 1 base at J, with 7 bases in the middle. There are 12 residues in the CDR3. Germline V lookup: CDR1 LNHDA, CDR2 SQIVND (reference sequence). The CDR3 region is CASTGGNTEAFF. For the CDR3, the DNA is TGTGCCAGTACCGGGGGGAACACTGAAGCTTTCTTT. The whole variable domain, remainder taken from reference TRBV19 and TRBJ1-1, is DGGITQSPKYLFRKEGQNVTLSCEQNLNHDAMYWYRQDPGQGLRLIYYSQIVNDFQKGDIAEGYSVSREKKESFPLTVTSAQKNPTAFYLCASTGGNTEAFFGQGTRLTVV.

V gene TRBV23-1 combines with J gene TRBJ1-5, with D possibly matching TRBD1 (5 bases). TRBV23-1 is marked as an open reading frame, function uncertain. V lost 2 bases to trimming and J lost 7 bases, with 9 bases between them. This CDR3 is built from 13 residues. CDR3 DNA: TGCGCCAGCAGTCAAGGGGCGCGGCAGCCCCAGCATTTT. This codes for CASSQGARQPQHF.

This clone was seen just once. This rearrangement joins TRBV7-6 to TRBJ2-7; a possible D gene is TRBD2 (6 bases). V dropped 5 bases and J dropped 2 bases, with 16 bases sitting between them. Germline assignment: CDR1 SGHVS and CDR2 FNYEAQ. CDR3 length: 15 amino acids. As DNA, the CDR3 is TGTGCCAGCAGCCCACTGGGACTGGCAACCTACGAGCAGTACTTC. This encodes CASSPLGLATYEQYF.

This sequence joins TRBV19 and TRBJ2-1, with a possible D match to TRBD1 (5 bases). The CDR3 runs 15 residues. V shed 1 base and J shed 4 bases, with 11 bases lying between them. Germline V lookup: CDR1 LNHDA, CDR2 SQIVND (reference sequence). The CDR3, as DNA: TGTGCCAGTAGTATAGGACAGTCATATTACAATGAGCAGTTCTTC. Its protein is CASSIGQSYYNEQFF.

The chain recombines TRBV2 with TRBJ2-1; 9 positions agree with TRBD1. The CDR3 is made up of 15 amino acids. V lost 3 bases, J lost 10 bases, and 10 bases stayed unmatched. Germline V gene sequence: CDR1 SNHLY, CDR2 FYNNEI. The CDR3 DNA is TGTGCCAGCAGTGACTTGGGACAGGGAAGCATGGAGCAGTTCTTC. As protein: CASSDLGQGSMEQFF.

The chain is built from TRBV27 and TRBJ1-4; 8 nucleotides agree with TRBD1. V shed 2 bases, J shed 7 bases, and the junction held 6 bases outside the gene matches. The CDR3 runs to 15 residues. From germline, CDR1 is MNHEY and CDR2 SMNVEV (reference sequence). The CDR3 is CASSLSGTGGEKLFF. Here the CDR3 DNA reads TGTGCCAGCAGTTTAAGCGGGACAGGTGGTGAAAAACTGTTTTTT.

The chain combines TRBV5-6 with TRBJ2-1; D uncertain. The CDR3 runs 13 residues. CDR1 is SGHDT, CDR2 YYEEEE, per germline. V shed 5 bases and J shed 0 bases, with 6 bases lying between them. CDR3 region: CASSRSSYNEQFF. The CDR3 coding sequence is TGTGCCAGCAGTAGGAGCTCCTACAATGAGCAGTTCTTC.

The J gene is TRBJ2-5, the V gene TRBV4-1, with TRBD2 matching over 11 bases. V gave up 1 base and J gave up 3 bases; unmatched junction bases: 7. Germline CDR1 is MGHRA and CDR2 is YSYEKL. The CDR3 spans 17 residues. CDR3 residues: CASSQGRGTSGKETQYF. The CDR3 nucleotides read TGCGCCAGCAGCCAAGGCCGGGGGACTAGCGGTAAAGAGACCCAGTACTTC.

J is TRBJ1-2 and V is TRBV5-6, with 7 bases lining up with TRBD1. The germline V gene encodes CDR1 SGHDT and CDR2 YYEEEE. The CDR3 sequence is 16 residues long. V gave up 0 bases and J gave up 4 bases; unmatched junction bases: 9. The CDR3 DNA reads as TGTGCCAGCAGCTTGGATCCGACAGGGTCCCTCTATGGCTACACCTTC. Protein product: CASSLDPTGSLYGYTF.

CDR3 coding DNA: TGCGCCAGCAGCCAAGTCGGGCCAGGGGGTTGGGCTTTCTTT. It yields the protein CASSQVGPGGWAFF. The chain employs TRBV4-1 and TRBJ1-1; 7 bases match TRBD1. The length of the CDR3 is 14 residues. Germline-derived CDR1 and CDR2 are MGHRA and YSYEKL. Trimming cost V 1 base and J 11 bases; bases outside gene matches: 10.

The chain links TRBV29-1 to TRBJ2-5, with TRBD1 matching over 7 bases. The germline CDR1 and CDR2 sequences are SQVTM and ANQGSEA. The CDR3 spans 12 residues. V shed 7 bases, J shed 2 bases, and the junction held 4 bases outside the gene matches. CDR3: CSGGTAQETQYF. The CDR3 nucleotides are TGCAGCGGAGGGACAGCTCAAGAGACCCAGTACTTC.

This clone has more than one count but fewer than ten. The rearrangement links TRBV7-9 to TRBJ2-7; D gene ambiguous. The germline CDR1 and CDR2 sequences are SEHNR and FQNEAQ (reference sequence). V lost 2 bases, J lost 2 bases, and 13 bases lay in between. The CDR3 extends over 15 amino acids. The CDR3 DNA follows: TGTGCCAGCAGCTTACCTGGGCAGGATGCCTACGAGCAGTACTTC. Translating gives CASSLPGQDAYEQYF.

About this clone: One end of the junction does not line up with germline, which may come from a read error. The V and J genes are TRBV29-1 and TRBJ2-5; D ambiguous. CDR1 SQVTM and CDR2 ANQGSEA come from the germline V gene. The CDR3 runs to 13 residues. The CDR3 nucleotides are TGCAGTGCGTCGGCTGCTACCCAAGAGACCCCGTACTTC. Translation: CSASAATQETPYF.